This record covers a single TCR beta chain. No antigen is known for it. The source of the sample is a study of cytomegalovirus exposure and HLA in healthy donors. Broader study findings: Common viral pathogens (according to a later analysis) appeared linked to several of the most significant clusters. Evidence from a later analysis indicated that most CMV-associated TCR beta chains looked HLA-restricted. Beyond CMV serostatus, there was no information to go on about immune exposure. An assumption of roughly uniform sequencing depth across donors underlay the presence/absence analyses.

Looked up from germline, CDR1 is GTSNPN and CDR2 is SVGIG (reference sequence). V lost 0 bases, J lost 0 bases, and 7 bases lay in between. The CDR3 runs to 14 residues. The PCR contained 60 Vbeta and 13 Jbeta primers. The table came from immunoSEQ multiplex PCR; TCRdb's copy has only in-frame clones and leaves some out. Here the sample spans approximately 130,000 clones, over 65% being singletons. The sequenced sample was PBMCs. The chain is built from TRBV30 and TRBJ2-3; D gene unclear. This receptor was taken from a man aged 50-59 years in good health and CMV-seronegative. The CDR3 DNA follows: TGTGCCTGGAGTGTAGGCGGCAGCACAGATACGCAGTATTTT. Translated: CAWSVGGSTDTQYF. Variable domain in full (rest from reference TRBV30 and TRBJ2-3): SQTIHQWPATLVQPVGSPLSLECTVEGTSNPNLYWYRQAAGRGLQLLFYSVGIGQISSEVPQNLSASRPQDRQFILSSKKLLLSDSGFYLCAWSVGGSTDTQYFGPGTRLTVL.